The next 19 T cell receptor beta chains were all read from a single sample in a study of blood T cells in healthy people across ages. Together with a sample-barcoded 5' primer, a J-beta primer mix was included in a second PCR lasting roughly 6 to 12 cycles. TCRdb redid the calling of the 5' RACE reads with MiXCR, one entry per CDR3 protein. The sample records under 850,000 distinct CDR3 sequences, 35% to 40% being singletons. The sample taken for sequencing was blood. The receptor set was obtained from a man in his late teens or twenties in good health.

At least ten counts were recorded for this clonotype. This chain connects TRBV5-1 to TRBJ2-1, with D tentatively TRBD2 (6 bases). The V gene lost 0 bases and the J gene lost 6 bases, with 16 bases spanning the gap. CDR3 length equals 16 residues. Germline loops: CDR1 SGHRS, CDR2 YFSETQ. The CDR3 DNA reads TGCGCCAGCAGCTTGGATCGGGGGACGCGAGGCAATGAGCAGTTCTTC. Its translation: CASSLDRGTRGNEQFF.

The V gene is TRBV19, the J gene TRBJ1-1; no clear D. CDR1 is LNHDA, CDR2 SQIVND, per germline (reference sequence). The CDR3 runs 15 residues. Trimming pared 1 base from V and 4 bases from J, leaving 13 bases between. CDR3 loop: CASSIVLGGSTEAFF. The CDR3 DNA reads TGTGCCAGTAGTATAGTTCTCGGCGGGAGCACTGAAGCTTTCTTT.

The chain is built from TRBV10-3 and TRBJ2-5; a possible D gene is TRBD2 (5 bases). V shed 3 bases and J shed 2 bases, with 10 bases lying between them. This CDR3 has 14 amino acids. Germline CDR1 ENHRY, CDR2 SYGVKD. The CDR3 reads CAISDCEGQETQYF. DNA for the CDR3: TGTGCCATCAGTGACTGTGAGGGACAAGAGACCCAGTACTTC.

The count of this clonotype is one. The J gene is TRBJ2-1, the V gene TRBV5-1; D remains ambiguous. Per the germline V gene, CDR1 is SGHRS and CDR2 is YFSETQ. V lost 3 bases to trimming and J lost 10 bases, with 17 bases between them. The CDR3 extends over 14 amino acids. CDR3 protein: CASSSGTENYEQFF. The DNA of the CDR3 is TGCGCCAGCAGCTCCGGCACCGAGAACTACGAGCAGTTCTTC. The whole variable domain, filled in from reference TRBV5-1 and TRBJ2-1, reads KAGVTQTPRYLIKTRGQQVTLSCSPISGHRSVSWYQQTPGQGLQFLFEYFSETQRNKGNFPGRFSGRQFSNSRSEMNVSTLELGDSALYLCASSSGTENYEQFFGPGTRLTVL.

The chain couples TRBV20-1 to TRBJ2-4, with D hard to call. CDR3 length: 15 amino acids. V gave up 5 bases and J gave up 0 bases, with 14 bases separating them. Germline V gene sequence: CDR1 DFQATT, CDR2 SNEGSKA (reference sequence). The CDR3 region is CSAPVGSSAKNIQYF. For the CDR3, the DNA is TGCAGTGCTCCTGTTGGGTCATCAGCCAAAAACATTCAGTACTTC.

This clonotype was recorded a few times. The genes are TRBV5-1 and TRBJ1-1, with D possibly being TRBD1 (5 bases). Trimming removed 7 bases from V and 5 bases from J, with 21 bases in between. Germline loops: CDR1 SGHRS, CDR2 YFSETQ. This CDR3 is 15 amino acids long. Here the CDR3 DNA reads TGCGCCAGCGGCGCGGGAGGGGCATTAGAGACTGAAGCTTTCTTT. This sequence encodes CASGAGGALETEAFF.

A remark on this clonotype: This could be a read error, since a much larger clone is one nucleotide away. J is TRBJ2-1 and V is TRBV12-3 or TRBV12-4; D might be TRBD2 (6 bases). This CDR3 has 15 residues. CDR3 region: CPSSILASNYNEQFF. The CDR3 region has the DNA TGTCCCAGCAGCATTCTAGCGTCTAACTACAATGAGCAGTTCTTC.

This clonotype showed up just a few times. The J gene is TRBJ1-1, the V gene TRBV29-1; D remains ambiguous. The CDR3 is made up of 13 amino acids. V was trimmed by 3 bases and J by 4 bases, leaving 12 bases between them. From germline, CDR1 is SQVTM and CDR2 ANQGSEA. CDR3 in amino acids: CSVDLDSATEAFF. The CDR3 DNA reads TGCAGCGTTGACCTGGACTCGGCCACTGAAGCTTTCTTT.

This chain uses TRBV6-2 or TRBV6-3 with TRBJ2-1; maybe TRBD1 (5 bases). V lost 6 bases and J lost 13, with 25 bases in between. The CDR3 consists of 15 residues. Germline-derived CDR1 and CDR2 are MNHEY and SVGEGT. The CDR3 is CASRPPTGAQETQFF. The CDR3 DNA sequence: TGTGCCAGCAGACCCCCTACAGGCGCGCAAGAGACCCAGTTCTTC.

This clonotype has a handful of counts. The CDR3 bases are TGTGCCAGCAGTTTAGCAAGTCTACCGTACACTGAAGCTTTCTTT. As protein: CASSLASLPYTEAFF. The rearrangement uses TRBV12-3 or TRBV12-4 and TRBJ1-1; D ambiguous. V was clipped by 0 bases and J by 3 bases, with 11 bases between them. The CDR3 covers 15 residues.

This clonotype has only a few counts. The genes are TRBV12-3 or TRBV12-4 and TRBJ1-2; 9 bases are shared with TRBD1. With V trimmed by 5 bases and J by 8 bases, 6 bases remained unmatched. The CDR3 runs 13 residues. The CDR3 protein is CASSGIDRGGYTF. CDR3 nucleotides: TGTGCCAGCAGTGGGATAGACAGGGGGGGCTACACCTTC.

The chain joins TRBV5-1 to TRBJ2-1; D perhaps matches TRBD2 (5 bases). This CDR3 region has 15 residues. V was trimmed by 4 bases and J by 3 bases, leaving 14 bases between them. Germline V gives CDR1 SGHRS, CDR2 YFSETQ. The CDR3 region has the DNA TGCGCCAGCAGCCATAGCGAAGTGAACTACAATGAGCAGTTCTTC. Translating gives CASSHSEVNYNEQFF.

In the case of this clonotype: A read error may explain this, as a much larger clone is one base away. The V and J genes are TRBV6-6 and TRBJ2-5, with D possibly being TRBD2 (6 bases). The J call may be in error: the DNA end matches TRBJ2-1 better. CDR3 size: 14 residues. Germline-derived CDR1 and CDR2 are MNHNY and SVGAGI (reference sequence). CDR3 region: CASGGSTFEETQFF. CDR3 nucleotides: TGTGCCAGCGGAGGGAGCACGTTTGAAGAGACCCAGTTCTTC.

This clonotype was detected many times. The rearrangement uses TRBV27 and TRBJ2-1; TRBD2 matches at 14 bases. This CDR3 is built from 15 residues. Germline CDR1 is MNHEY and CDR2 is SMNVEV (reference sequence). Unmatched junction bases numbered 3, after V lost 5 bases and J lost 6 bases. The CDR3 loop is CASSLGTSGGNEQFF. The CDR3 DNA is TGTGCCAGCAGTCTCGGGACTAGCGGGGGCAATGAGCAGTTCTTC.

The chain is built from TRBV7-9 and TRBJ1-1; 7 bases are a match to TRBD1. This CDR3 spans 11 amino acids. Germline CDR1 SEHNR, CDR2 FQNEAQ (reference sequence). Trimming cost V 5 bases and J 9 bases; bases outside gene matches: 3. CDR3 bases: TGTGCCAGCAGCCGGGGACAGCAAGCTTTCTTT. This sequence encodes CASSRGQQAFF. Full variable domain (remainder filled in from reference TRBV7-9 and TRBJ1-1): DTGVSQNPRHKITKRGQNVTFRCDPISEHNRLYWYRQTLGQGPEFLTYFQNEAQLEKSRLLSDRFSAERPKGSFSTLEIQRTEQGDSAMYLCASSRGQQAFFGQGTRLTVV.

The CDR3 DNA reads TGTGCCAGCAAGGATTACGCCGGGCCTCGGCTTCGGAATGAGCAGTACTTC. It yields the protein CASKDYAGPRLRNEQYF. The chain couples TRBV6-2 or TRBV6-3 to TRBJ2-7, with D unclear. CDR3 length: 17 residues. The V gene's germline CDR1 is MNHEY and CDR2 SVGEGT. Trimming removed 7 bases from V and 7 bases from J, with 29 bases in between.

This clonotype was picked up a small number of times. This chain connects TRBV6-5 to TRBJ1-1; D gene uncertain. Germline CDR1 is MNHEY and CDR2 is SVGAGI. CDR3 size: 15 residues. The V end lost 6 bases, the J end lost 0 bases, and 14 bases lay between the germline ends. CDR3 in DNA: TGTGCCAGCAGCGTACTGGGAGCTCTGAACACTGAAGCTTTCTTT. Translation gives CASSVLGALNTEAFF.

This clonotype was counted ten times or more. Relative to the germline gene, one junction end is altered; a read error may explain this. The V gene is TRBV29-1, the J gene TRBJ2-7; D could derive from TRBD1 or TRBD2 (5 bases each). The CDR3 runs to 12 residues. Germline loops: CDR1 SQVTM, CDR2 ANQGSEA. The chain's CDR3 is CSVEGTSLEQYF. Here the CDR3 DNA reads TGCAGCGTGGAAGGGACGTCTCTCGAGCAGTACTTC.

With respect to this clonotype: At one of its ends the junction is not consistent with the germline gene, which may arise from a read error. V is TRBV4-1 and J is TRBJ1-6; 9 positions match TRBD1. The CDR3 extends over 17 amino acids. CDR1 and CDR2 from the germline V gene are MGHRA and YSYEKL. The CDR3 sequence: CVSSQVGRDRVGSPLHF. CDR3 coding DNA: TGCGTCAGCAGCCAAGTTGGCCGGGACAGGGTCGGTTCACCCCTCCACTTT.